This TCR beta chain derives from a study of pediatric ulcerative colitis. Regarding the study as a whole: No controls had the two rectal clonotypes shared by ulcerative colitis patients. Acute severe colitis showed lower rectal diversity from clonal expansions.

The V gene lost 1 base and the J gene lost 7 bases, with 11 bases spanning the gap. Germline values: CDR1 SGHRS, CDR2 YFSETQ. The CDR3 totals 13 residues. This clone has more than one count but fewer than ten. The antigen remains undetermined. Repertoires were generated with immunoSEQ multiplex PCR, while TCRdb's copy carries only in-frame clones and drops some. The sample records more than 50,000 clones, 80% to 90% being singletons. The specimen was blood. The chain carries TRBV5-1 and TRBJ1-2, with D possibly TRBD1 on 6 matching bases. The origin of this receptor is a boy between 10 and 17 years old who was a control in a study of pediatric ulcerative colitis. CDR3 DNA: TGCGCCAGCAGCTTGTCGGGGGCGGGTGGCTACACCTTC. This encodes CASSLSGAGGYTF.